This TCR beta chain is from a study of cytomegalovirus exposure and HLA in healthy donors. Researchers ran the PCR with 60 Vbeta and 13 Jbeta primers. Assay: immunoSEQ multiplex PCR; the TCRdb copy retains only in-frame clones and omits some. The table records about 77,000 clones, around 84% of them present only once. As regards this clone: No antigen is known for it.

Study-wide results and limits: As immune exposure information, only CMV serostatus was available.

V was cut by 5 bases and J by 2 bases, with 15 bases left in between. Germline CDR1 SNHLY, CDR2 FYNNEI. The CDR3 loop spans 15 amino acids. Sequenced: PBMCs. The TCR originated in a man aged 35-49 years in good health and CMV-seronegative. The rearrangement links TRBV2 to TRBJ1-1, with no clear D. The CDR3 DNA sequence: TGTGCCAGCAGTAACTATCAGCCCCATAACACTGAAGCTTTCTTT. Its translation: CASSNYQPHNTEAFF. Together with reference TRBV2 and TRBJ1-1, the CDR3 gives the full variable domain: EPEVTQTPSHQVTQMGQEVILRCVPISNHLYFYWYRQILGQKVEFLVSFYNNEISEKSEIFDDQFSVERPDGSNFTLKIRSTKLEDSAMYFCASSNYQPHNTEAFFGQGTRLTVV.